These T cell receptor beta chains were read from a single sample in a study of blood T cell repertoires in COVID-19. Sequencing used immunoSEQ multiplex PCR; TCRdb keeps in-frame clones, though not all of them. Of hundreds of thousands of clones detected, 86% appear once; the ten largest clones hold roughly 2%. Sample: peripheral blood. Receptors were obtained from a woman aged 50 to 60 with acute or convalescent COVID-19. Each CDR3 is given with its conserved first and last residue. D genes are given only for firm matches. The size field is filled for only some rows; it gives once, few, many or a size class.

once	TRBV19	TRBJ2-1	TRBD2	CASKTTSGIGIPSEQFF	TGTGCCAGTAAAACCACTAGCGGGATTGGGATCCCCAGTGAGCAGTTCTTC
-	TRBV6-1	TRBJ2-7	TRBD2	CASSELKPWAGVDEQYF	TGTGCCAGCAGTGAGCTGAAGCCCTGGGCGGGAGTCGACGAGCAGTACTTC
-	TRBV18	TRBJ1-3	-	CASSQSLSSGNTIYF	TGTGCCAGCTCACAGTCCCTGAGCTCTGGAAACACCATATATTTT
-	TRBV4-1	TRBJ2-7	-	CASSLHEDYEQYF	TGCGCCAGCAGCCTACATGAAGATTACGAGCAGTACTTC
-	TRBV24-1	TRBJ2-5	TRBD1	CATSDIQGVQETQYF	TGTGCCACCAGTGACATTCAGGGGGTACAAGAGACCCAGTACTTC
few	TRBV18	TRBJ2-7	-	CASSPGGTAEQYF	TGTGCCAGCTCACCAGGCGGGACCGCCGAGCAGTACTTC
-	TRBV5-1	TRBJ2-7	-	CATRLSVSYEQYF	TGCGCCACCCGACTAAGCGTCTCCTACGAGCAGTACTTC
-	TRBV2	TRBJ1-2	TRBD1	CASSGRGDRGPNGYTF	TGTGCCAGCAGTGGAAGGGGAGACAGGGGGCCAAATGGCTACACCTTC
-	TRBV12-3/TRBV12-4	TRBJ2-2	-	CASSILTGELFF	TGTGCCAGCAGTATACTTACCGGGGAGCTGTTTTTT
-	TRBV10-3	TRBJ1-2	TRBD1	CAISAGQGDGYTF	TGTGCCATCAGCGCCGGACAGGGGGATGGCTACACCTTC
-	TRBV6-5	TRBJ2-1	-	CASTQEGSSYNEQFF	TGTGCCAGCACCCAGGAGGGGAGCTCCTACAATGAGCAGTTCTTC
-	TRBV6-5	TRBJ2-5	-	CASSQPGHTSGTQYF	TGTGCCAGCAGTCAACCGGGACACACCTCTGGGACCCAGTACTTC
-	TRBV30	TRBJ2-3	TRBD2	CAWTGLAGATAWLTDTQYF	TGTGCCTGGACGGGACTAGCGGGGGCCACGGCATGGCTCACAGATACGCAGTATTTT
once	TRBV5-1	TRBJ1-2	TRBD1	CASSTDRGYGYTF	TGCGCCAGCAGCACGGACAGGGGCTATGGCTACACCTTC
few	TRBV5-6	TRBJ2-1	-	CASSLLQAYNEQFF	TGTGCCAGCAGCTTGCTACAGGCCTACAATGAGCAGTTCTTC
-	TRBV27	TRBJ1-5	-	CASSWSVGVGQPQHF	TGTGCCAGCAGCTGGTCAGTAGGGGTAGGCCAGCCCCAGCATTTT
-	TRBV10-3	TRBJ2-7	-	CAIRPEAGIIHEQYF	TGTGCCATCAGGCCTGAGGCGGGGATTATCCACGAGCAGTACTTC
-	TRBV11-2	TRBJ2-2	-	CASSLRDSRTGELFF	TGTGCCAGCAGCCTCCGGGACTCACGCACCGGGGAGCTGTTTTTT
once	TRBV5-4	TRBJ2-7	-	CASSSMTSAEQYF	TGTGCCAGCAGCTCAATGACTAGTGCCGAGCAGTACTTC
-	TRBV5-8	TRBJ2-7	-	CASSFSNGGIRRYEQYF	TGTGCCAGCAGCTTTAGTAATGGAGGCATTAGAAGGTACGAGCAGTACTTC
-	TRBV6-5	TRBJ1-2	-	CASSQTLRDYGYTF	TGTGCCAGCAGCCAAACCTTGAGGGACTATGGCTACACCTTC
-	TRBV11-2	TRBJ2-7	-	CASSLVQDQWEQYF	TGTGCCAGCAGCTTAGTTCAGGATCAGTGGGAGCAGTACTTC